The 12 T cell receptor beta chains below were found in one sample sequenced in a study of T cell repertoires in cytomegalovirus infection. Antigens for these TCRs are unknown. TCRdb analysed the reads with MiXCR anew, one entry per CDR3 protein. In the table there are some 150,000 distinct CDR3 sequences, over 25% of which are singletons. The sample was CD8+ T cells from cultured PBMCs, taken from culture after CMV antigen stimulation. The receptors stem from a human donor in good health (CMV status not recorded). Some clones in this sample may be carry-over from other donors' samples.

V and J are TRBV28 and TRBJ2-3; D may be TRBD2 (5 bases). The CDR3 consists of 16 residues. Trimming took 5 bases from V and 2 from J, leaving 17 bases between them. The V gene's germline CDR1 is MDHEN and CDR2 SYDVKM. The CDR3 nucleotides are TGTGCCAGCAGTCCGTTCGGGGAATCCCCCACAGATACGCAGTATTTT. Its protein product is CASSPFGESPTDTQYF.

This clonotype was recorded a few times. The rearrangement uses TRBV10-3 and TRBJ2-7, with a weak D call TRBD2 (7 bases). Germline loops: CDR1 ENHRY, CDR2 SYGVKD. Trimming took 10 bases from V and 7 from J, leaving 20 bases between them. The CDR3 extends over 13 amino acids. CDR3 sequence reads: CATVGGPVLEQYF. The CDR3 bases are TGTGCCACCGTGGGGGGGCCGGTTTTGGAGCAGTACTTC.

Only a few counts were recorded for this clonotype. The gene calls are TRBV6-1 and TRBJ2-6; D unclear. The V end was cut by 3 bases, the J end by 2 bases, with 14 bases between. This CDR3 has 17 residues. The germline gives CDR1 MNHNS, CDR2 SASEGT. CDR3 nucleotides: TGTGCCAGCAGTGACTGGACCGCTAGAACTGGGGCCAACGTCCTGACTTTC. This translates into CASSDWTARTGANVLTF.

The genes are TRBV19 and TRBJ1-2; D not certain. CDR1 is LNHDA and CDR2 is SQIVND in the germline V gene (reference sequence). The CDR3 spans 15 residues. The V and J ends lost 0 bases and 8 bases respectively, with 16 bases between them. CDR3 sequence reads: CASSIDLWSVGGYTF. The CDR3 coding sequence is TGTGCCAGTAGTATAGATCTCTGGTCAGTCGGCGGCTACACCTTC.

In this sample, this clonotype is medium-sized. This chain connects TRBV7-6 to TRBJ1-6, with TRBD1 identical over 7 bases. The CDR3 contains 16 residues. The V segment lost 5 bases and the J segment 7 bases; nucleotides outside the gene matches: 11. Germline V gene sequence: CDR1 SGHVS, CDR2 FNYEAQ. The CDR3 DNA follows: TGTGCCAGCAGCCGTGGACAGGAACGTAGAAATTCACCCCTCCACTTT. Its protein is CASSRGQERRNSPLHF.

This clonotype came up a few times. This sequence joins TRBV11-2 and TRBJ1-2, with D possibly being TRBD1 (6 bases). The germline V and J ends were trimmed by 4 bases and 2 bases, with 20 bases remaining between them. The CDR3 runs 17 residues. Germline V CDR1 and CDR2: SGHAT, FQNNGV. The CDR3 sequence is CASSSFITGTFNYGYTF. DNA of the CDR3: TGTGCCAGCAGCTCTTTTATTACAGGGACCTTCAACTATGGCTACACCTTC.

This clonotype was seen at least ten times. CDR3 DNA sequence: TGCAGTGCTAGACAACTCGGGACTTCTTCCTACGAGCAGTACTTC. This gives the protein CSARQLGTSSYEQYF. This sequence joins TRBV20-1 and TRBJ2-7; maybe TRBD2 (6 bases). V was pared by 2 bases and J by 1 base, with 15 bases between. CDR1 is DFQATT, CDR2 SNEGSKA, per germline (reference sequence). The CDR3 extends over 15 amino acids.

The CDR3 coding sequence is TGTGCCAGCAGCTTCTTGCGGGACCAAGATACGCAGTATTTT. This sequence encodes CASSFLRDQDTQYF. The chain combines TRBV7-9 with TRBJ2-3, with a tentative D call TRBD2 (6 bases). The CDR3 totals 14 residues. From germline, CDR1 is SEHNR and CDR2 FQNEAQ (reference sequence). V lost 3 bases to trimming and J lost 5 bases, with 12 bases between them. Complete variable domain (other parts from reference TRBV7-9 and TRBJ2-3): DTGVSQNPRHKITKRGQNVTFRCDPISEHNRLYWYRQTLGQGPEFLTYFQNEAQLEKSRLLSDRFSAERPKGSFSTLEIQRTEQGDSAMYLCASSFLRDQDTQYFGPGTRLTVL.

Here the CDR3 DNA reads TGTGCCAGCAGTAATGAAGGCCAGCCCCAGCATTTT. Translating it yields CASSNEGQPQHF. V is TRBV6-1 and J is TRBJ1-5; D unclear. Germline CDR1 reads MNHNS; CDR2 reads SASEGT. This CDR3 contains 12 residues. V was cut by 5 bases and J by 7 bases, with 9 bases left in between.

The V gene is TRBV27, the J gene TRBJ2-3; D is undetermined. The V gene's germline CDR1 is MNHEY and CDR2 SMNVEV (reference sequence). This CDR3 spans 13 amino acids. The germline V and J ends were trimmed by 7 bases and 0 bases, with 8 bases remaining between them. The CDR3 DNA follows: TGTGCCAGCAAAAGGCCTAGCACAGATACGCAGTATTTT. Its protein is CASKRPSTDTQYF.

This sequence joins TRBV7-6 and TRBJ2-1; D unresolved. CDR1 is SGHVS, CDR2 FNYEAQ, per germline. There are 14 residues in the CDR3. Trimming left V 5 bases short and J 5 bases short, with 13 bases between. The CDR3 DNA is TGTGCCAGCAGCCCTAGAGCGTGGGACAATGAGCAGTTCTTC. Its translation: CASSPRAWDNEQFF.

A few counts support this clonotype. The CDR3 reads CASSPQNRGRRVNTEAFF. CDR3 nucleotides: TGTGCCAGCAGCCCCCAGAACAGGGGGCGCCGGGTCAACACTGAAGCTTTCTTT. The J gene is TRBJ1-1, the V gene TRBV7-3; 9 nucleotides align to TRBD1. Germline V gene data show CDR1 as SGHTA and CDR2 as FQGTGA. J lost 2 bases, V lost 5 bases, and 15 bases had no gene match. CDR3 size: 18 residues. The variable domain in full, with the rest retrieved from reference TRBV7-3 and TRBJ1-1, is GAGVSQTPSNKVTEKGKYVELRCDPISGHTALYWYRQSLGQGPEFLIYFQGTGAADDSGLPNDRFFAVRPEGSVSTLKIQRTERGDSAVYLCASSPQNRGRRVNTEAFFGQGTRLTVV.